The rows below give T cell receptor beta chains drawn from one sample of a study of blood T cell repertoires in COVID-19. The method was immunoSEQ multiplex PCR; TCRdb's version includes in-frame clones alone and lacks a portion of them. The table shows about 210,000 clones, with roughly 90% occurring only once. The sequencing input was peripheral blood. These receptors all stem from a woman between 40 and 55 years old with acute or convalescent COVID-19. Each CDR3 is given with its conserved first and last residue. D genes are given only for firm matches. Size is stated for part of the rows, as once, few or many counts, or as a class when the clone is expanded.

length	V	size	D	J	CDR3	DNA
14	TRBV6-4	few	TRBD1	TRBJ1-1	CASRGTVEQSEAFF	TGTGCCAGCAGGGGGACAGTTGAACAGAGTGAAGCTTTCTTT
13	TRBV5-1	-	TRBD1	TRBJ1-2	CASRWQGADGYTF	TGCGCCAGCAGGTGGCAGGGGGCAGATGGCTACACCTTC
15	TRBV18	-	-	TRBJ2-2	CASSQWYRKTGELFF	TGTGCCAGCTCACAATGGTACAGGAAAACCGGGGAGCTGTTTTTT
16	TRBV12-5	once	TRBD2	TRBJ2-3	CASGPAGLADTDTQYF	TGTGCTAGTGGTCCGGCGGGACTAGCGGACACAGATACGCAGTATTTT
15	TRBV6-5	-	-	TRBJ1-3	CASVQATVPGNTIYF	TGTGCCAGCGTCCAAGCCACGGTCCCTGGAAACACCATATATTTT
15	TRBV11-1	once	TRBD1	TRBJ1-6	CASSMGQGGNSPLHF	TGTGCCAGCAGCATGGGACAGGGTGGTAATTCACCCCTCCACTTT
13	TRBV30	-	TRBD1	TRBJ2-1	CAFGQGSYNEQFF	TGTGCCTTCGGACAGGGCTCCTACAATGAGCAGTTCTTC
17	TRBV19	-	TRBD2	TRBJ2-1	CASSIRYLAGAYNEQFF	TGTGCCAGTAGTATAAGGTACCTAGCGGGGGCCTACAATGAGCAGTTCTTC
14	TRBV6-6	once	TRBD1	TRBJ1-1	CASSYGTGNTEAFF	TGTGCCAGCAGTTACGGGACAGGCAACACTGAAGCTTTCTTT
17	TRBV27	-	-	TRBJ1-5	CASSPRKGVYSNQPQHF	TGTGCCAGCAGTCCCCGGAAAGGGGTCTATAGCAATCAGCCCCAGCATTTT
15	TRBV18	-	-	TRBJ1-4	CASSQRGGDGEKLFF	TGTGCCAGCTCACAGCGGGGAGGGGATGGTGAAAAACTGTTTTTT
14	TRBV2	few	-	TRBJ1-4	CASSGGLLNEKLFF	TGTGCCAGCAGTGGGGGACTCCTTAATGAAAAACTGTTTTTT
15	TRBV3-1/TRBV3-2	few	-	TRBJ1-2	CASSPNRASYYGYTF	TGTGCCAGCAGCCCTAACAGGGCTTCCTACTATGGCTACACCTTC
17	TRBV4-2	-	-	TRBJ1-2	CASSRETGTPETYGYTF	TGTGCCAGCAGCCGAGAGACCGGGACACCGGAGACCTATGGCTACACCTTC
16	TRBV2	-	-	TRBJ2-2	CASSEYGARDTGELFF	TGTGCCAGCAGCGAATATGGGGCCAGGGACACCGGGGAGCTGTTTTTT
14	TRBV5-6	-	-	TRBJ1-4	CASSFQGYLEKLFF	TGTGCCAGCAGCTTTCAGGGGTATTTGGAAAAACTGTTTTTT
13	TRBV30	-	-	TRBJ2-5	CAWSRQGGETQYF	TGTGCCTGGAGTCGGCAGGGGGGAGAGACCCAGTACTTC
12	TRBV30	-	-	TRBJ1-2	CAWGNSGYGYTF	TGTGCCTGGGGCAACTCCGGGTATGGCTACACCTTC
14	TRBV6-5	-	-	TRBJ1-5	CASSYSNSNQPQHF	TGTGCCAGCAGTTATTCAAATAGCAATCAGCCCCAGCATTTT
18	TRBV23-1	-	-	TRBJ1-4	CASRPDRHALSLNEKLFF	TGCGCCAGCAGACCAGACAGGCATGCTCTGTCCCTTAATGAAAAACTGTTTTTT
15	TRBV4-1	-	-	TRBJ2-3	CASSQITGWSDTQYF	TGCGCCAGCAGCCAAATCACAGGATGGTCAGATACGCAGTATTTT
14	TRBV2	-	-	TRBJ1-5	CASSIIGGSQPQHF	TGTGCCAGCAGTATCATAGGGGGTAGTCAGCCCCAGCATTTT
12	TRBV19	-	-	TRBJ2-2	CASSIDTGELFF	TGTGCCAGTAGTATCGACACCGGGGAGCTGTTTTTT
17	TRBV19	-	TRBD1	TRBJ1-2	CASSTDAGGVRNYGYTF	TGTGCCAGTAGTACCGACGCAGGGGGCGTACGAAACTATGGCTACACCTTC
14	TRBV18	-	-	TRBJ1-6	CASSPPYPNSPLHF	TGTGCCAGCTCACCCCCCTATCCAAATTCACCCCTCCACTTT
14	TRBV6-5	-	-	TRBJ2-3	CASSSRGAPDTQYF	TGTGCCAGCAGTTCCCGGGGGGCCCCAGATACGCAGTATTTT
14	TRBV5-1	-	TRBD1	TRBJ1-2	CASSTDRESYGYTF	TGCGCCAGCAGCACCGACAGGGAGTCCTATGGCTACACCTTC
14	TRBV19	-	TRBD1	TRBJ1-2	CASRPQGANYGYTF	TGTGCCAGTAGGCCCCAGGGGGCTAACTATGGCTACACCTTC
17	TRBV24-1	-	TRBD1	TRBJ1-2	CATSDPSGQGLGYGYTF	TGTGCCACCAGTGACCCCTCTGGACAGGGGCTGGGCTATGGCTACACCTTC